Presented here are 8 T cell receptor beta chains from one specimen sequenced in a study of blood T cell repertoires in COVID-19. Some clones are missing from TCRdb's copy, which holds only in-frame ones; the method was immunoSEQ multiplex PCR. Here the sample spans approximately 190,000 clones, roughly four fifths being singletons. The specimen was peripheral blood. These receptors came from a woman aged 40 to 50 with acute or convalescent COVID-19.

This sequence joins TRBV3-1 (or the pseudogene TRBV3-2) and TRBJ1-1; 11 nucleotides line up with TRBD1. J lost 5 bases, V lost 8 bases, and 7 bases had no gene match. The CDR3 has 14 amino acids. CDR1 is LGHDT and CDR2 is YNNKEL in the germline V gene (reference sequence). For the CDR3, the DNA is TGTGCCAGCGGGAAAGGGACAGGGGGAACTGAAGCTTTCTTT. Its protein product is CASGKGTGGTEAFF.

The J gene is TRBJ1-1, the V gene TRBV2, with D unresolved. This CDR3 has 14 residues. Deletions cut 2 bases from V and 7 bases from J, with 14 bases between. Germline V CDR1 and CDR2: SNHLY, FYNNEI. CDR3 in amino acids: CASSERNGLFEAFF. Here the CDR3 DNA reads TGTGCCAGCAGTGAAAGGAATGGACTTTTTGAAGCTTTCTTT. Supplemented by reference TRBV2 and TRBJ1-1, the full variable domain reads EPEVTQTPSHQVTQMGQEVILRCVPISNHLYFYWYRQILGQKVEFLVSFYNNEISEKSEIFDDQFSVERPDGSNFTLKIRSTKLEDSAMYFCASSERNGLFEAFFGQGTRLTVV.

This clone was detected once. The chain combines TRBV28 with TRBJ2-7; D remains ambiguous. From germline, CDR1 is MDHEN and CDR2 SYDVKM. This CDR3 region has 11 residues. Trimming left V 3 bases short and J 3 bases short, with 3 bases between. CDR3: CASSFLYEQYF. The CDR3 DNA follows: TGTGCCAGCAGTTTTCTCTACGAGCAGTACTTC. Drawing the rest from reference TRBV28 and TRBJ2-7, the complete variable domain is DVKVTQSSRYLVKRTGEKVFLECVQDMDHENMFWYRQDPGLGLRLIYFSYDVKMKEKGDIPEGYSVSREKKERFSLILESASTNQTSMYLCASSFLYEQYFGPGTRLTVT.

About this clone itself: The sample has other DNA sequences that encode this CDR3 too. The V and J genes are TRBV11-3 and TRBJ2-1, with unresolved D. Germline-derived CDR1 and CDR2 are SGHNT and YENEEA. This CDR3 comprises 12 residues. Trimming removed 8 bases at V and 6 bases at J, with 11 bases between. The CDR3 loop reads CASATSGNEQFF. CDR3 DNA: TGTGCCAGCGCCACCTCGGGCAATGAGCAGTTCTTC.

This clone was recorded a few times. The CDR3 DNA reads TGTGCCAGCAGATCGGGACAGGGCAATGAGCAGTTCTTC. This gives the protein CASRSGQGNEQFF. This sequence joins TRBV5-4 and TRBJ2-1; 9 bases align to TRBD1. This CDR3 is 13 amino acids long. Trimming at V came to 5 bases and at J to 6 bases, leaving 3 bases not matched to a gene. Germline CDR1 SGHNT, CDR2 YYREEE (reference sequence). Together with reference TRBV5-4 and TRBJ2-1, the CDR3 gives the full variable domain: ETGVTQSPTHLIKTRGQQVTLRCSSQSGHNTVSWYQQALGQGPQFIFQYYREEENGRGNFPPRFSGLQFPNYSSELNVNALELDDSALYLCASRSGQGNEQFFGPGTRLTVL.

The genes are TRBV27 and TRBJ1-1; perhaps TRBD1 as D (5 bases). The germline V gene has CDR1 MNHEY and CDR2 SMNVEV (reference sequence). CDR3 length equals 14 residues. V lost 2 bases to trimming and J lost 3 bases, with 10 bases between them. In DNA form, the CDR3 reads TGTGCCAGCAGTTTAGGCACCAGGGACACTGAAGCTTTCTTT. It yields the protein CASSLGTRDTEAFF.

The genes are TRBV30 and TRBJ1-1, with TRBD1 matching over 8 bases. Germline V CDR1 and CDR2: GTSNPN, SVGIG (reference sequence). With 5 bases clipped from V and 1 base from J, the junction kept 9 bases outside the gene matches. This CDR3 spans 15 amino acids. CDR3: CAWAMPGTGNTEAFF. The CDR3 DNA is TGTGCCTGGGCTATGCCGGGGACAGGGAACACTGAAGCTTTCTTT.

This clone showed up just once. The rearrangement joins TRBV29-1 to TRBJ2-1, with 9 bases matching TRBD1. Germline lookup yields CDR1 SQVTM and CDR2 ANQGSEA. The V and J ends lost 5 bases and 3 bases, in that order; junction bases with no gene match: 14. The CDR3 is 17 residues long. This CDR3 reads CSVPTRDRVTYYNEQFF. The CDR3 nucleotides are TGCAGCGTTCCCACCAGGGACAGGGTGACCTACTACAATGAGCAGTTCTTC.